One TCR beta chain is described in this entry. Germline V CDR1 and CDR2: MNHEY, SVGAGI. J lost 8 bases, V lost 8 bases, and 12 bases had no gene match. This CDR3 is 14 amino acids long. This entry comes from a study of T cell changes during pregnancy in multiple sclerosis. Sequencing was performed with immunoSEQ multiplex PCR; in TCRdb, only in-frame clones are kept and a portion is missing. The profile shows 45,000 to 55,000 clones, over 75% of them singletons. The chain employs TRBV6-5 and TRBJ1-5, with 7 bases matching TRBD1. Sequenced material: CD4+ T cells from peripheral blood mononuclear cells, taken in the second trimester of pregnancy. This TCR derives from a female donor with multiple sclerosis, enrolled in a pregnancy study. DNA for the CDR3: TGTGCCAGCGGACCGATCCTCCAGGGGGAGCCCCAGCATTTT. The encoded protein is CASGPILQGEPQHF.